This TCR beta chain emerged from a study of cytotoxic CD8 clonotypes in ibrutinib-treated CLL. Clones were read by immunoSEQ multiplex PCR, and TCRdb kept only the in-frame ones, dropping some. The data contain tens of thousands of clones, approximately 50% of them seen just once; the ten biggest clones take up about 33%. Germline-derived CDR1 and CDR2 are KGHSH and LQKENI. The CDR3 loop spans 16 amino acids. V shed 2 bases and J shed 0 bases, with 11 bases lying between them. This chain links TRBV18 with TRBJ2-1; D not resolved. This receptor was taken from a human donor with chronic lymphocytic leukemia. Sequenced here: PBMCs, sampled after 12 months of ibrutinib treatment. In DNA form, the CDR3 reads TGTGCCAGCTCACCAGGGATCCGGAACTCCTACAATGAGCAGTTCTTC. Protein sequence: CASSPGIRNSYNEQFF.